This T cell receptor (beta chain) is drawn from a study of cytomegalovirus exposure and HLA in healthy donors. Across the whole study: Within an early data release were around 87 million unique TCRs drawn from HLA-typed donors. Study outcomes and limitations: A later analysis by the authors found several of the most significant clusters apparently linked to common viral pathogens. A later analysis reportedly found fewer N-insertions in an Asian-associated ancestry cluster than the approximately 700-donor mean. In a later analysis, V- and J-gene trimming of beta chains associated with a DCLRE1C missense variant, replicated independently.

CDR1 is SGHTA, CDR2 FQGNSA, per germline. The CDR3 length is 16 residues. Germline trimming cut 5 bases from V and 8 bases from J; bases unmatched to any gene: 11. In the PCR, 60 Vbeta and 13 Jbeta primers were used. Profiled with immunoSEQ multiplex PCR; TCRdb holds only in-frame clones, not every one. The sample contains around 190,000 clones, approximately 77% of which appear only once. Worth noting for this clone: Antigen: not known.

This clonotype was obtained from a man between 40 and 49 years old in good health and CMV-seropositive. The sample was PBMCs. This sequence joins TRBV7-2 and TRBJ2-1, with 11 bases identical to TRBD2. The CDR3, as DNA: TGTGCCAGCAGCCTCCCGAGACTAGCGGGAAGGTATGAGCAGTTCTTC. Its protein is CASSLPRLAGRYEQFF.